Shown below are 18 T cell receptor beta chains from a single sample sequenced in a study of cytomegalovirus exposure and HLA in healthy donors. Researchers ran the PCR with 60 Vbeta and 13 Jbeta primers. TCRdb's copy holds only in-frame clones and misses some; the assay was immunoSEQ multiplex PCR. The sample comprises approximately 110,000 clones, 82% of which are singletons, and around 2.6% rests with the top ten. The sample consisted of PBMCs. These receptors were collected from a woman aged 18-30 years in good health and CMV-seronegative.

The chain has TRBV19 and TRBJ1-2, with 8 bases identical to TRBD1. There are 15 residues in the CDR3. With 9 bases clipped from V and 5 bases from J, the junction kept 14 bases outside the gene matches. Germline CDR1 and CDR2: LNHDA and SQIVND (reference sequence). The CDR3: CASQNRDRLGYGYTF. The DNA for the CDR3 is TGTGCCAGCCAAAATCGGGACAGGTTGGGGTATGGCTACACCTTC.

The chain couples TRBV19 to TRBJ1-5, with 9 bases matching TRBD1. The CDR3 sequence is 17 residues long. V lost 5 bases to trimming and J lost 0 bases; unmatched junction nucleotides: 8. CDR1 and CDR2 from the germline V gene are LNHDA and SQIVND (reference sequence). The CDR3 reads CASSPGTGFHSNQPQHF. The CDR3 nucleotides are TGTGCCAGTAGTCCCGGGACAGGGTTTCATAGCAATCAGCCCCAGCATTTT.

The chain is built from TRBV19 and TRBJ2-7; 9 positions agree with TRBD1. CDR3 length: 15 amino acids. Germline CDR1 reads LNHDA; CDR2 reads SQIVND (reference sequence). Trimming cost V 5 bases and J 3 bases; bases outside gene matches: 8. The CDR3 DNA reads TGTGCCAGTAGTCCCCGACAGGGGGGGTTCTACGAGCAGTACTTC. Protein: CASSPRQGGFYEQYF.

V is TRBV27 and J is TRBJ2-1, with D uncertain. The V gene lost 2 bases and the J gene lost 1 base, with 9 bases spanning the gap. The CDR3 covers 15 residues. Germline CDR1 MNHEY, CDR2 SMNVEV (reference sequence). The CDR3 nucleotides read TGTGCCAGCAGTTTAATCTCTAGTTCCTACAATGAGCAGTTCTTC. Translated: CASSLISSSYNEQFF.

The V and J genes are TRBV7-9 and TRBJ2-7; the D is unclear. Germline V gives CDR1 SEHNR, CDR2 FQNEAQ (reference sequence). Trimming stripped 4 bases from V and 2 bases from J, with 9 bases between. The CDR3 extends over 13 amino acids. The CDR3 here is CASSSRTAYEQYF. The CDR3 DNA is TGTGCCAGCAGCTCTCGAACGGCCTACGAGCAGTACTTC.

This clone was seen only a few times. The CDR3 nucleotides read TGTGCCACCAGCCCGCCGGGGGGGGCCGGGAATGAAAAACTGTTTTTT. Translated: CATSPPGGAGNEKLFF. The chain uses TRBV15 and TRBJ1-4; possibly TRBD1 for D (6 bases). From germline, CDR1 is LNHNV and CDR2 YYDKDF (reference sequence). The CDR3 runs to 16 residues. V lost 5 bases and J lost 5, with 18 bases in between.

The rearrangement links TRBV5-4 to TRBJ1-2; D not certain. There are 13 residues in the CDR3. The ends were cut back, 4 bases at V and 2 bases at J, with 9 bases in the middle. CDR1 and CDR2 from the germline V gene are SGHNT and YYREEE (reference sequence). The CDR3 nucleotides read TGTGCCAGCAGCATCGACAAAAACTATGGCTACACCTTC. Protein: CASSIDKNYGYTF.

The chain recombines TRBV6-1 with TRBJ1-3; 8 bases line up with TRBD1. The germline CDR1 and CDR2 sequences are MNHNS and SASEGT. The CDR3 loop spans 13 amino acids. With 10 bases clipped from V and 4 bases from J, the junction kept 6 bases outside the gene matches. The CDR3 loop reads CATRQGTGNTIYF. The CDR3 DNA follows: TGTGCCACCCGACAGGGGACGGGAAACACCATATATTTT.

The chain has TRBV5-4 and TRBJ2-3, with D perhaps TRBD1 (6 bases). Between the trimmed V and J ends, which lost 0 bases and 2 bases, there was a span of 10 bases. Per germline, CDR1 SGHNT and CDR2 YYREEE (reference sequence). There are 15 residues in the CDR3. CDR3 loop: CASSLEGQSTDTQYF. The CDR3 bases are TGTGCCAGCAGCTTGGAAGGACAGTCCACAGATACGCAGTATTTT.

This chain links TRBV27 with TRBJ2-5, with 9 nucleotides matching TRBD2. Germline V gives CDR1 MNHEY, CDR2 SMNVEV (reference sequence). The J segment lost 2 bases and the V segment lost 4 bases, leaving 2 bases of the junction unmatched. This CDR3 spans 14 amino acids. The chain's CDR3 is CASSSSGGQETQYF. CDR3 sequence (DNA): TGTGCCAGCAGTTCCAGCGGGGGGCAAGAGACCCAGTACTTC.

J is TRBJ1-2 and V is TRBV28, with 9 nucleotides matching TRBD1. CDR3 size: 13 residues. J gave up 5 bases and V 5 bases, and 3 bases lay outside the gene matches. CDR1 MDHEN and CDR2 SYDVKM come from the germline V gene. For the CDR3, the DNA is TGTGCCAGCAGTCAGACAGGGGGATATGGCTACACCTTC. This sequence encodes CASSQTGGYGYTF.

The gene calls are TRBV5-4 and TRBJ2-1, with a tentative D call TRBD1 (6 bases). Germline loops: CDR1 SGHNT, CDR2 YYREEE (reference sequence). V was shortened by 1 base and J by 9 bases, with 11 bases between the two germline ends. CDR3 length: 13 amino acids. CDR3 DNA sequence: TGTGCCAGCAGCTTGACCGGGACACCTGAGCAGTTCTTC. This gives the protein CASSLTGTPEQFF.

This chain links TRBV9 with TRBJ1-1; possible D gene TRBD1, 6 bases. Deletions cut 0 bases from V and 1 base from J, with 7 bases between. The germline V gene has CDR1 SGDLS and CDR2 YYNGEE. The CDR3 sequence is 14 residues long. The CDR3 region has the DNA TGTGCCAGCAGCGTAGCGGGACAGAACACTGAAGCTTTCTTT. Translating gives CASSVAGQNTEAFF.

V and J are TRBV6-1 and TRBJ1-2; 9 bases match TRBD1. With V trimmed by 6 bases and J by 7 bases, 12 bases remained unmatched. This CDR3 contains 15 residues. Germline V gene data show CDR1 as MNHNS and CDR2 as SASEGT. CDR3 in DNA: TGTGCCAGCAGGGAACAGGGGGCGGGGTTGAGTGGCTACACCTTC. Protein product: CASREQGAGLSGYTF.

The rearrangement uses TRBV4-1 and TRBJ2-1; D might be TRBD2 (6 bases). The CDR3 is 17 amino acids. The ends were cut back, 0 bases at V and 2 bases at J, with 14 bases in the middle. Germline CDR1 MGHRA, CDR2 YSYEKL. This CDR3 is CASSQDRSGLAYNEQFF. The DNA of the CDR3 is TGCGCCAGCAGCCAAGATCGGAGCGGGTTAGCCTACAATGAGCAGTTCTTC.

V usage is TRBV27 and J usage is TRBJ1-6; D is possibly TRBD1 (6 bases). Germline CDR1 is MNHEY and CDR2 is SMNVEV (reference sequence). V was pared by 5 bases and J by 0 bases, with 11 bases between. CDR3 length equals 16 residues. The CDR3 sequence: CASSDTGSSYNSPLHF. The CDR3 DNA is TGTGCCAGCAGTGATACAGGGAGCTCCTATAATTCACCCCTCCACTTT.

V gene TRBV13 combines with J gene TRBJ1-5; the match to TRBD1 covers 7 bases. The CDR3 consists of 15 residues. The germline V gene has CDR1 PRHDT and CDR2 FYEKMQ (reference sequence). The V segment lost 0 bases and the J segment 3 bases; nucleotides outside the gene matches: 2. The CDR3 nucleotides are TGTGCCAGCAGCTTAGGACAGGGGTTCAATCAGCCCCAGCATTTT. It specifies CASSLGQGFNQPQHF.

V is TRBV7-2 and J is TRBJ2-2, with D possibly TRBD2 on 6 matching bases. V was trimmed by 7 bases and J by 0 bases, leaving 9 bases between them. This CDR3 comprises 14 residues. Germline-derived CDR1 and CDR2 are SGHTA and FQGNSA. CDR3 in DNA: TGTGCCAGCAACGGGACTCCGAACACCGGGGAGCTGTTTTTT. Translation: CASNGTPNTGELFF.